This TCR beta chain stems from a study of OX40 agonist ivuxolimab in advanced cancers. Background on the study: Partial responses occurred in Three dose-escalation patients, one with hepatocellular carcinoma and two with cutaneous melanoma. Whole-study findings and limits: The antigen specificity of the peripheral T cells (those that were expanded) was not determined. On average, a greater number of expanded clones characterised CD8+ T cells relative to CD4+.

Profiling relied on immunoSEQ multiplex PCR, and the TCRdb table lists in-frame clones only, not all of them. The top ten hold 10% to 15% of the sample, which has 20,000 or so clones, roughly 85% seen once. As to this clone: Its antigen remains unidentified. Its ends do not fully match the called genes, so a read error is possible.

The CDR3 is made up of 14 amino acids. The germline V gene has CDR1 PRHDT and CDR2 FYEKMQ (reference sequence). The TCR sequence derives from an adult with an advanced solid tumor such as melanoma, head and neck, liver or kidney cancer. Here the sequenced sample was CD4+ or CD8+ T cells sorted from blood, taken in a trial of the OX40 agonist ivuxolimab. The chain couples TRBV13 to TRBJ2-3; 9 bases match TRBD2. CDR3 sequence (DNA): TGCGCTGCCTGGGGGACTAGCCGAACAGATACGCAGTATTTT. The encoded protein is CAAWGTSRTDTQYF.